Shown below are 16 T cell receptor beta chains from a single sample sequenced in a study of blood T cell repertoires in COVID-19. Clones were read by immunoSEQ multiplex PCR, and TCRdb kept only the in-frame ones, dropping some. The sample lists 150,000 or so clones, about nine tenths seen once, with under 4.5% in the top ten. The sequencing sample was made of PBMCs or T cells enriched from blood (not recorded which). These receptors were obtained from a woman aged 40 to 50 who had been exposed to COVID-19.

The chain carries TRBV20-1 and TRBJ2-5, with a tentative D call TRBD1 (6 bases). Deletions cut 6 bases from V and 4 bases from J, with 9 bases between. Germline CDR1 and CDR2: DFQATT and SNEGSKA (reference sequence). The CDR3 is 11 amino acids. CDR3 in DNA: TGCAGTGCGTTCAGGGGAGAGACCCAGTACTTC. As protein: CSAFRGETQYF.

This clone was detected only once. The CDR3 region is CASSSDQGFSNQPQHF. The CDR3 DNA reads as TGTGCCAGCAGCTCGGACCAGGGGTTTAGCAATCAGCCCCAGCATTTT. V is TRBV5-8 and J is TRBJ1-5; a possible D gene is TRBD1 (6 bases). V gave up 3 bases and J gave up 0 bases, with 13 bases separating them. Germline CDR1 SGHTS, CDR2 YDEGEE. The CDR3 extends over 16 amino acids.

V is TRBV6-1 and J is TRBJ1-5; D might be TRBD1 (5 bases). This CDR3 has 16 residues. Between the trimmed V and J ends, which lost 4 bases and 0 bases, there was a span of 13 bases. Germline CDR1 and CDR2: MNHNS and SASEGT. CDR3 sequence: CASSAAGFYSNQPQHF. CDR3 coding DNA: TGTGCCAGCAGTGCCGCAGGGTTTTATAGCAATCAGCCCCAGCATTTT.

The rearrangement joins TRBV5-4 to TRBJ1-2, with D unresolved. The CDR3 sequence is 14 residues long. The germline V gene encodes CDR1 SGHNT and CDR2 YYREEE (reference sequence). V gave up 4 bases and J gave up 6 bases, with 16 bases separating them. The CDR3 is CASSLTRRSHGYTF. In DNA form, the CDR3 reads TGTGCCAGCAGCCTAACTCGGAGGAGCCATGGCTACACCTTC. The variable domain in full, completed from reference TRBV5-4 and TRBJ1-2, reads ETGVTQSPTHLIKTRGQQVTLRCSSQSGHNTVSWYQQALGQGPQFIFQYYREEENGRGNFPPRFSGLQFPNYSSELNVNALELDDSALYLCASSLTRRSHGYTFGSGTRLTVV.

CDR3 residues: CASSSAAGLAGYTGELFF. CDR3 nucleotides: TGTGCCAGCAGCTCAGCTGCGGGACTAGCGGGATACACCGGGGAGCTGTTTTTT. The chain links TRBV7-2 to TRBJ2-2, with 13 bases matching TRBD2. This CDR3 region has 18 residues. Per germline, CDR1 SGHTA and CDR2 FQGNSA. V trimming: 4 bases; J trimming: 3 bases; junction bases outside the gene matches: 8.

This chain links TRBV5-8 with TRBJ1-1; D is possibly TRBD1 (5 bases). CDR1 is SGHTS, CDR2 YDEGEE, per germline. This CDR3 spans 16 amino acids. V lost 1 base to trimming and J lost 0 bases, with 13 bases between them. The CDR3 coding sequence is TGTGCCAGCAGCTTGCCAGGGAAAAAGGTGAACACTGAAGCTTTCTTT. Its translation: CASSLPGKKVNTEAFF.

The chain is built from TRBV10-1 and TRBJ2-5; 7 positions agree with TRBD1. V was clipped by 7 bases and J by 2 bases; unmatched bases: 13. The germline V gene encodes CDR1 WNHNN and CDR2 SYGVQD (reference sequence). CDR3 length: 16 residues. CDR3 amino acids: CASKNPGTVPQETQYF. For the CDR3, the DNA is TGCGCCAGCAAGAACCCCGGGACAGTCCCACAAGAGACCCAGTACTTC.

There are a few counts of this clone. CDR3 sequence reads: CASSGGYEQYF. Written as DNA, the CDR3 is TGTGCCAGCAGTGGAGGGTACGAGCAGTACTTC. The chain has TRBV25-1 and TRBJ2-7; perhaps TRBD2 as D (5 bases). Deletions cut 4 bases from V and 4 bases from J, with 5 bases between. Germline V gene lookup returns CDR1 MGHDK and CDR2 SYGVNS. The CDR3 extends over 11 amino acids.

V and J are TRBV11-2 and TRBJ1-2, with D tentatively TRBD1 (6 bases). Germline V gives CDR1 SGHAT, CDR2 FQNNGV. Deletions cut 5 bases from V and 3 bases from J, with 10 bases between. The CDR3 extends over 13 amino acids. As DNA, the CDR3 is TGTGCCAGCAGCCGGGGGGCCTACTATGGCTACACCTTC. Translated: CASSRGAYYGYTF.

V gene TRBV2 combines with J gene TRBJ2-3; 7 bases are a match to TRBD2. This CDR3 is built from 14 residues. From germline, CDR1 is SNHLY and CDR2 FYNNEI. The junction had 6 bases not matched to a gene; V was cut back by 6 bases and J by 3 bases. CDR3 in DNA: TGTGCCAGCAGGGGGGAAGCGGGGACAGATACGCAGTATTTT. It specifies CASRGEAGTDTQYF. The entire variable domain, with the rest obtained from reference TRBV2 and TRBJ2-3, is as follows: EPEVTQTPSHQVTQMGQEVILRCVPISNHLYFYWYRQILGQKVEFLVSFYNNEISEKSEIFDDQFSVERPDGSNFTLKIRSTKLEDSAMYFCASRGEAGTDTQYFGPGTRLTVL.

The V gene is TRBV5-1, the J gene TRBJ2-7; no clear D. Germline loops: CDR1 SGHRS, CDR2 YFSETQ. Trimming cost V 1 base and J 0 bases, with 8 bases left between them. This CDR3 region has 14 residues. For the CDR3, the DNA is TGCGCCAGCAGCTTGCCAGCGAGCTCCTACGAGCAGTACTTC. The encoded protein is CASSLPASSYEQYF.

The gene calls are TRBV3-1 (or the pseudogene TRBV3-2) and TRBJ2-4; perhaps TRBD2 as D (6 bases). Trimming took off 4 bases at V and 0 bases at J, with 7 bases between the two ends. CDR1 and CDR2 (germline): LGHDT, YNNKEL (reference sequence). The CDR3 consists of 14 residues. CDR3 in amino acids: CASSLGGAKNIQYF. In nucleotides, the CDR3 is TGTGCCAGCAGCCTGGGGGGAGCCAAAAACATTCAGTACTTC.

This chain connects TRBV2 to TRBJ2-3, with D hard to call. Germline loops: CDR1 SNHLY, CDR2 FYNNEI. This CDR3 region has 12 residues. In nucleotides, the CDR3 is TGTGCTTGGAGCAGCACCACAGATACGCAGTATTTT. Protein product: CAWSSTTDTQYF.

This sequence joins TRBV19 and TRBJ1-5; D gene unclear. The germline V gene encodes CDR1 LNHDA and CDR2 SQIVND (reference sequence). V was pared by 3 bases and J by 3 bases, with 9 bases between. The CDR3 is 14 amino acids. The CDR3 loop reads CASSIRGPNQPQHF. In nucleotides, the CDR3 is TGTGCCAGTAGTATCAGAGGGCCCAATCAGCCCCAGCATTTT.

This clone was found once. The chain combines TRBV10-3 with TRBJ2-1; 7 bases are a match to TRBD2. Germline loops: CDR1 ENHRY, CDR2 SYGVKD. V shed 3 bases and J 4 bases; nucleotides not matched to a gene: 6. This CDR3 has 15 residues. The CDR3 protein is CAISDLASGYNEQFF. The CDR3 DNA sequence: TGTGCCATCAGTGATTTGGCTAGCGGTTACAATGAGCAGTTCTTC.

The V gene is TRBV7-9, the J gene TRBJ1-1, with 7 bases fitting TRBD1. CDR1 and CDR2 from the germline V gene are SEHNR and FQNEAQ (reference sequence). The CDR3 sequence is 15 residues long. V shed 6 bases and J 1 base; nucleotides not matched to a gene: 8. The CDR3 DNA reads TGTGCCAGCAGACCAAGACAGGGCAAGAACACTGAAGCTTTCTTT. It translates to CASRPRQGKNTEAFF.